These 5 T cell receptor beta chains came from one sample sequenced in a study of shared clonotypes between healthy human individuals. Data came from immunoSEQ multiplex PCR; TCRdb stores just in-frame clones and leaves some out. The sample holds over a million clones, about 70% seen once. Input material: memory CD4+ T cells sorted from blood. Subset denoted: CD45RA-negative fraction. The receptor set was obtained from a young man in good health.

There are a few counts of this clone. The chain couples TRBV4-1 to TRBJ2-5, with D hard to call. This CDR3 comprises 13 residues. From germline, CDR1 is MGHRA and CDR2 YSYEKL. The V end was cut by 1 base, the J end by 5 bases, with 8 bases between. CDR3 nucleotides: TGCGCCAGCAGCCAAGGAATGGTGGAGACCCAGTACTTC. It encodes CASSQGMVETQYF.

In this sample, this clone turned up a few times. The chain is built from TRBV28 and TRBJ1-1; D is unclear. Trimming left V 2 bases short and J 4 bases short, with 14 bases between. Germline loops: CDR1 MDHEN, CDR2 SYDVKM. The CDR3 consists of 15 residues. The CDR3: CASSLPRYAGTEAFF. Here the CDR3 DNA reads TGTGCCAGCAGTTTACCACGATATGCCGGCACTGAAGCTTTCTTT.

The chain employs TRBV4-2 and TRBJ1-2, with D possibly matching TRBD1 (5 bases). The CDR3 is 16 amino acids. Germline CDR1 and CDR2: LGHNA and YNFKEQ. V was pared by 0 bases and J by 4 bases, with 15 bases between. CDR3 in amino acids: CASSQDGQGRAYGYTF. The CDR3 DNA reads as TGTGCCAGCAGCCAAGACGGGCAGGGCCGTGCCTATGGCTACACCTTC.

The V gene is TRBV10-3, the J gene TRBJ2-1, with no clear D. Germline V gives CDR1 ENHRY, CDR2 SYGVKD. Trimming pared 3 bases from V and 7 bases from J, leaving 10 bases between. CDR3 size: 13 residues. The CDR3 nucleotides are TGTGCCATCAGTGAAGATGTGTGGAATGAGCAGTTCTTC. Translated, it gives CAISEDVWNEQFF.

This sequence joins TRBV6-6 and TRBJ2-5, with 7 bases matching TRBD1. This CDR3 is 14 amino acids long. Germline-derived CDR1 and CDR2 are MNHNY and SVGAGI (reference sequence). V shed 4 bases, J shed 4 bases, and the junction held 6 bases outside the gene matches. CDR3 sequence (DNA): TGTGCCAGCAGTTCCTTAAACAGGGGAGAGACCCAGTACTTC. Protein sequence: CASSSLNRGETQYF.